The 12 T cell receptor beta chains given below trace back to one sample, sequenced in a study of type 1 regulatory T cells. MiXCR was run by TCRdb on the reads, yielding one entry per CDR3 protein. The sample lists tens of thousands of distinct CDR3 sequences, over 60% occurring once. Antigens of these TCRs are unknown. Sequencing used cultured T cells, either the whole culture or a sorted T cell fraction (not recorded which). Subset meaning: Tr1-enriched cell product generated in vitro against host alloantigens. These receptors came from a human donor in good health.

The chain joins TRBV7-9 to TRBJ1-4; 8 nucleotides agree with TRBD1. V lost 5 bases and J lost 2; bases outside the gene matches: 7. CDR1 and CDR2 (germline): SEHNR, FQNEAQ (reference sequence). This CDR3 has 16 amino acids. The CDR3 loop reads CASSLRRTGTNEKLFF. The CDR3 bases are TGTGCCAGCAGCCTCCGACGGACAGGGACTAATGAAAAACTGTTTTTT.

The chain has TRBV10-3 and TRBJ2-3; 8 bases are a match to TRBD1. The V gene's germline CDR1 is ENHRY and CDR2 SYGVKD. The CDR3 is 13 amino acids. Unmatched junction bases numbered 1, after V lost 7 bases and J lost 1 base. CDR3 DNA sequence: TGTGCCATCATGGGACAGGGCACAGATACGCAGTATTTT. Amino acids: CAIMGQGTDTQYF.

The rearrangement joins TRBV20-1 to TRBJ2-7; maybe TRBD2 (7 bases). The CDR3 is 15 residues long. Germline-derived CDR1 and CDR2 are DFQATT and SNEGSKA (reference sequence). V was trimmed by 7 bases and J by 2 bases, leaving 21 bases between them. CDR3 sequence reads: CSVTGTGGFAYEQYF. DNA of the CDR3: TGCAGTGTCACAGGGACGGGAGGATTTGCCTACGAGCAGTACTTC.

This clonotype was observed a single time. Lacking the conserved final phenylalanine or tryptophan, this CDR3 likely reflects a read error. V gene TRBV10-2 combines with J gene TRBJ2-7; 8 nucleotides align to TRBD2. This CDR3 is built from 13 residues. CDR1 is WSHSY and CDR2 is SAAADI in the germline V gene. The junction had 2 bases not matched to a gene; V was cut back by 7 bases and J by 0 bases. The CDR3 sequence: CASKSGGSYEQYS. The CDR3 DNA reads as TGCGCCAGCAAAAGCGGGGGCTCCTACGAGCAGTACTCC.

The chain has TRBV20-1 and TRBJ2-1, with D tentatively TRBD1 (6 bases). CDR3 length: 13 residues. Germline V gene sequence: CDR1 DFQATT, CDR2 SNEGSKA (reference sequence). The CDR3 protein is CTSHSDRYNEQFF. DNA for the CDR3: TGCACGAGCCATAGTGACAGGTACAATGAGCAGTTCTTC.

This clonotype has just a few counts. The J gene is TRBJ1-2, the V gene TRBV7-9, with D uncertain. CDR3 length: 13 amino acids. The germline V and J ends were trimmed by 1 base and 6 bases, with 9 bases remaining between them. Germline CDR1 SEHNR, CDR2 FQNEAQ (reference sequence). The CDR3 nucleotides read TGTGCCAGCAGCTTAGAAGGAGGACATGGCTACACCTTC. This sequence encodes CASSLEGGHGYTF.

J is TRBJ2-6 and V is TRBV4-1; D is ambiguous. V lost 4 bases and J lost 1, with 14 bases in between. The CDR3 length is 17 residues. Germline V CDR1 and CDR2: MGHRA, YSYEKL. The CDR3 DNA sequence: TGCGCCAGCAGCCTAGAGGCTACGCTGTCTGGGGCCAACGTCCTGACTTTC. Its protein product is CASSLEATLSGANVLTF.

The chain couples TRBV7-9 to TRBJ1-2; 7 positions agree with TRBD1. The germline V gene encodes CDR1 SEHNR and CDR2 FQNEAQ (reference sequence). J was trimmed by 4 bases and V by 1 base; bases with no gene match: 3. There are 14 residues in the CDR3. The CDR3 is CASSLVAGGYGYTF. The CDR3 bases are TGTGCCAGCAGCTTAGTGGCAGGGGGCTATGGCTACACCTTC.

CDR3 nucleotide sequence: TGTGCCAGCAGCTACGACAGATATAGCAATCAGCCCCAGCATTTT. Encoded protein: CASSYDRYSNQPQHF. The chain uses TRBV5-5 and TRBJ1-5; TRBD1 is a possible D gene (5 bases). V was pared by 3 bases and J by 0 bases, with 10 bases between. The V gene's germline CDR1 is SGHKS and CDR2 YYEKEE (reference sequence). This CDR3 has 15 amino acids.

The chain couples TRBV20-1 to TRBJ2-4; 9 bases map to TRBD1. CDR1 is DFQATT and CDR2 is SNEGSKA in the germline V gene (reference sequence). This CDR3 region has 17 residues. V shed 3 bases and J 0 bases; nucleotides not matched to a gene: 9. The CDR3 region is CSASVQGALGAKNIQYF. DNA of the CDR3: TGCAGTGCTAGCGTACAGGGGGCGTTGGGAGCCAAAAACATTCAGTACTTC.

The genes are TRBV7-9 and TRBJ2-2; 7 bases align to TRBD2. Germline CDR1 and CDR2: SEHNR and FQNEAQ (reference sequence). Unmatched junction bases numbered 16, after V lost 5 bases and J lost 7 bases. This CDR3 has 17 amino acids. In DNA form, the CDR3 reads TGTGCCAGCAGCAACACTGCAGGGAGGGGTTTTGGCGGGGAGCTGTTTTTT. Its protein product is CASSNTAGRGFGGELFF.

Points on this clonotype: One junction end does not reproduce the germline sequence, and a read error may be involved. This chain connects TRBV2 to TRBJ1-5, with D perhaps matching TRBD1 (5 bases). Germline CDR1 SNHLY, CDR2 FYNNEI. This CDR3 spans 14 amino acids. CDR3 nucleotide sequence: TGCGCCAGCAGCGACAGTGGGGGTAATCAGCCCCAGCATTTT. Its translation is CASSDSGGNQPQHF.